These 14 T cell receptor beta chains were sequenced from one sample in a study of blood T cell repertoires in COVID-19. Sequencing used immunoSEQ multiplex PCR; TCRdb keeps in-frame clones, though not all of them. The repertoire includes a few hundred thousand clones, 86% of them detected once, and roughly 6.6% sits in the top ten. Material for sequencing was peripheral blood. The receptor source for this set is a woman aged 60-70 years with COVID-19, enrolled during active disease.

The rearrangement links TRBV7-9 to TRBJ1-1, with D possibly matching TRBD1 (5 bases). CDR1 SEHNR and CDR2 FQNEAQ come from the germline V gene (reference sequence). V gave up 5 bases and J gave up 5 bases, with 15 bases separating them. CDR3 length: 14 residues. Written as DNA, the CDR3 is TGTGCCAGCAGCGTTACTTGGCAGGGAACTGAAGCTTTCTTT. Its protein product is CASSVTWQGTEAFF.

This chain connects TRBV24-1 to TRBJ2-2, with D hard to call. V was cut by 2 bases and J by 4 bases, with 7 bases left in between. Germline-derived CDR1 and CDR2 are KGHDR and SFDVKD. The CDR3 has 14 residues. The CDR3 region is CATSDSWPTGELFF. The CDR3 nucleotides read TGTGCCACCAGTGATTCGTGGCCCACCGGGGAGCTGTTTTTT.

The chain links TRBV3-1 (or the pseudogene TRBV3-2) to TRBJ1-2, with D possibly matching TRBD1 (5 bases). The germline gives CDR1 LGHDT, CDR2 YNNKEL (reference sequence). The CDR3 is 13 amino acids. Trimming took 1 base from V and 4 from J, leaving 7 bases between them. The CDR3 nucleotides are TGTGCCAGCAGCCAAGTCGACAGCTATGGCTACACCTTC. This encodes CASSQVDSYGYTF.

This chain connects TRBV10-3 to TRBJ1-1; D not resolved. Germline V gene sequence: CDR1 ENHRY, CDR2 SYGVKD. V lost 3 bases and J lost 4, with 12 bases in between. CDR3 length: 14 amino acids. CDR3 sequence reads: CAISDLQRSTEAFF. Here the CDR3 DNA reads TGTGCCATCAGTGATTTACAGCGGAGCACTGAAGCTTTCTTT.

V usage is TRBV4-2 and J usage is TRBJ2-2; weak D call: TRBD2 (6 bases). The ends were cut back, 6 bases at V and 2 bases at J, with 10 bases in the middle. Germline lookup yields CDR1 LGHNA and CDR2 YNFKEQ. This CDR3 has 14 amino acids. CDR3 loop: CASRPGENTGELFF. As DNA, the CDR3 is TGTGCCAGCAGGCCGGGGGAAAACACCGGGGAGCTGTTTTTT.

Concerning this clone: This specimen includes other DNA sequences encoding the same CDR3. The V and J genes are TRBV6-1 and TRBJ2-5, with 12 nucleotides matching TRBD2. The CDR3 is 15 residues long. V lost 2 bases and J lost 5; bases outside the gene matches: 3. Germline lookup yields CDR1 MNHNS and CDR2 SASEGT. The CDR3 DNA is TGTGCCAGCAGTGAACTAGCGGGGGGGCAGGAGACCCAGTACTTC. Translation: CASSELAGGQETQYF.

The J gene is TRBJ2-7, the V gene TRBV2, with D tentatively TRBD2 (7 bases). CDR3 length: 15 amino acids. The V end lost 0 bases, the J end lost 12 bases, and 21 bases lay between the germline ends. Germline-derived CDR1 and CDR2 are SNHLY and FYNNEI. The CDR3 DNA sequence: TGTGCCAGCAGTGAAGCGGCTGGCGGGGGCCTTCATTTGTACTTC. Translated, it gives CASSEAAGGGLHLYF. Based on the CDR3 plus reference TRBV2 and TRBJ2-7, the full variable domain is EPEVTQTPSHQVTQMGQEVILRCVPISNHLYFYWYRQILGQKVEFLVSFYNNEISEKSEIFDDQFSVERPDGSNFTLKIRSTKLEDSAMYFCASSEAAGGGLHLYFGPGTRLTVT.

This sequence joins TRBV12-5 and TRBJ2-2; 8 bases align to TRBD1. Trimming took 3 bases from V and 3 from J; bases not matched to a gene: 9. The germline V gene encodes CDR1 LGHNT and CDR2 FRNRAP. The CDR3 is made up of 17 amino acids. The CDR3 protein is CASGLGPGQAYTGELFF. In DNA form, the CDR3 reads TGTGCTAGTGGTTTAGGCCCGGGACAGGCATACACCGGGGAGCTGTTTTTT.

The V call is TRBV3-1 (or the pseudogene TRBV3-2), the J call TRBJ1-2; 7 bases are a match to TRBD1. This CDR3 spans 12 amino acids. The V and J ends lost 5 bases and 7 bases, in that order; junction bases with no gene match: 4. Looked up from germline, CDR1 is LGHDT and CDR2 is YNNKEL (reference sequence). The CDR3 coding sequence is TGTGCCAGCAGCACGAGACAGGGTGGCTACACCTTC. This translates into CASSTRQGGYTF.

The rearrangement uses TRBV7-3 and TRBJ1-5; maybe TRBD1 (5 bases). V lost 0 bases and J 6 bases, leaving 15 bases between the germline ends. The length of the CDR3 is 16 residues. Germline CDR1 and CDR2: SGHTA and FQGTGA. CDR3 nucleotides: TGTGCCAGCAGCTTAACGGAGTGGCAGGGAGGTCAGCCCCAGCATTTT. It encodes CASSLTEWQGGQPQHF.

The J gene is TRBJ2-1, the V gene TRBV7-6, with 9 bases identical to TRBD2. The CDR3 loop spans 21 amino acids. V lost 1 base to trimming and J lost 8 bases; unmatched junction nucleotides: 24. From germline, CDR1 is SGHVS and CDR2 FNYEAQ. The CDR3 reads CASSLEFPGLDGRRGGDEQFF. CDR3 in DNA: TGTGCCAGCAGCTTAGAATTCCCGGGACTAGACGGTCGGCGGGGGGGCGATGAGCAGTTCTTC.

There are a few counts of this clone. This rearrangement joins TRBV19 to TRBJ1-4, with TRBD1 matching 11 bases. CDR1 LNHDA and CDR2 SQIVND come from the germline V gene (reference sequence). There are 17 residues in the CDR3. J gave up 0 bases and V 6 bases, and 6 bases lay outside the gene matches. CDR3 loop: CASSRDRGKTTNEKLFF. The CDR3 DNA is TGTGCCAGTAGCCGGGACAGGGGGAAAACAACTAATGAAAAACTGTTTTTT.

The chain carries TRBV7-9 and TRBJ2-1; a possible D gene is TRBD2 (6 bases). V lost 4 bases and J 5 bases, leaving 27 bases between the germline ends. CDR1 is SEHNR and CDR2 is FQNEAQ in the germline V gene (reference sequence). This CDR3 comprises 19 residues. The CDR3 reads CASSSRPYMGLQNNNEQFF. Here the CDR3 DNA reads TGTGCCAGCAGCTCCCGACCTTATATGGGACTCCAGAATAACAATGAGCAGTTCTTC.

The rearrangement uses TRBV3-1 (or the pseudogene TRBV3-2) and TRBJ2-1; no reliable D call. This CDR3 has 15 residues. Germline lookup yields CDR1 LGHDT and CDR2 YNNKEL (reference sequence). V lost 2 bases and J lost 0, with 8 bases in between. CDR3 protein: CASSQLSSSYNEQFF. The CDR3, as DNA: TGTGCCAGCAGCCAACTCTCGAGCTCCTACAATGAGCAGTTCTTC.